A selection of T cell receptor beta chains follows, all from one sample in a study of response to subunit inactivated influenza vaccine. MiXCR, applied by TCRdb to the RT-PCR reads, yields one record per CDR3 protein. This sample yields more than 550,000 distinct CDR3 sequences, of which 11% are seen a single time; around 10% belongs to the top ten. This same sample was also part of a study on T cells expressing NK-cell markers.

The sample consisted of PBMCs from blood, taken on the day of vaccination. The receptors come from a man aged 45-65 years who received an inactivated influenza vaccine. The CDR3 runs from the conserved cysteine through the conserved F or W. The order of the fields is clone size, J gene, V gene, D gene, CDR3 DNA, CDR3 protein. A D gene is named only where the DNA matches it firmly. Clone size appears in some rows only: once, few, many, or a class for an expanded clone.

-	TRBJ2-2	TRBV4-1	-	TGCGCCAGCAGCCAAGAGGTCCAGGAGGTAGCCGGGGAGCTGTTTTTT	CASSQEVQEVAGELFF
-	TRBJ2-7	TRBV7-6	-	TGTGCCAGCAGCTTAGCGTCGCTCCCCGGTAGTTCCTCCTACGAGCAGTACTTC	CASSLASLPGSSSYEQYF
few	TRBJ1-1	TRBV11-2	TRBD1	TGTGCCAGCAGCTCTGGGGGGACAGGGGCTGAAGCTTTCTTT	CASSSGGTGAEAFF
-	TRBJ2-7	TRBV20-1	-	TGCAGTGCTAAATCTCTAGCGTCCACCTACGAGCAGTACTTC	CSAKSLASTYEQYF
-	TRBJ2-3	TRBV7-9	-	TGTGCCAGCAGCTCATTCCTAGGGTTGATCGGCACAGATACGCAGTATTTT	CASSSFLGLIGTDTQYF
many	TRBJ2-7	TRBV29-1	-	TGCAGCGTTGTCAGGGATTCCTACGAGCAGTACTTC	CSVVRDSYEQYF
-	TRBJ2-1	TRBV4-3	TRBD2	TGCGCCAGCAGCCAAGAAGACCCGGGACTACGCTCCTACAATGAGCAGTTCTTC	CASSQEDPGLRSYNEQFF
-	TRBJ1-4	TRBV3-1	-	TGTGCCAGCAGCCAAGACCCCCCGGGGGGGAATGAAAAACTGTTTTTT	CASSQDPPGGNEKLFF
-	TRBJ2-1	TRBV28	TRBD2	TGTGCCAGCAGTCTCTCGGGACTAGCGGGGATCGGGAATGAGCAGTTCTTC	CASSLSGLAGIGNEQFF
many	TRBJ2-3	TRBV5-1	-	TGCGCCAGCAGCCCCTCTATTCACACAGATACGCAGTATTTT	CASSPSIHTDTQYF
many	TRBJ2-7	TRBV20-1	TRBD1	TGCAGTGCCCGTGCTTGGGACAGGGGCCACGAGCAGTACTTC	CSARAWDRGHEQYF
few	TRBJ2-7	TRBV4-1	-	TGCGCCAGCAGCCAAGAGTTTTGGGTCTCCTACGAGCAGTACTTC	CASSQEFWVSYEQYF
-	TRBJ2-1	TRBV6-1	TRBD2	TGTGCCAGCCTAGCGGGAGCCTCGGCCTACAATGAGCAGTTCTTC	CASLAGASAYNEQFF
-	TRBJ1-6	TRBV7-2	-	TGTGCCAGCAGCTTGAACAGGGTGAGAAATTCACCCCTCCACTTT	CASSLNRVRNSPLHF
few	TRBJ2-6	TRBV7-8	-	TGTGCCAGCGGGGTGGCTAGACGCTTCTCTGGGGCCAACGTCCTGACTTTC	CASGVARRFSGANVLTF
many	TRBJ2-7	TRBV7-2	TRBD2	TGTGCCAGCAGCCCCGGACTAGCGGGAGACTACGAGCAGTACTTC	CASSPGLAGDYEQYF
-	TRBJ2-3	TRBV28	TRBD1	TGTGCCAGCAGTGAGACCGGGACAGCCCCAGATACGCAGTATTTT	CASSETGTAPDTQYF
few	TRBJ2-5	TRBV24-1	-	TGTGCCACCAGTGATTTGCCCCCAAAAGAGACCCAGTACTTC	CATSDLPPKETQYF
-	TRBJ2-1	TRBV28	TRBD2	TGTGCCAGCAGTTTATGGGGTAGCGGGAGTGGCAATGAGCAGTTCTTC	CASSLWGSGSGNEQFF
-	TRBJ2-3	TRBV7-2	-	TGTGCCAGCAGCTTAGGGCCCCCCAGGGGGGCTAGCACAGATACGCAGTATTTT	CASSLGPPRGASTDTQYF
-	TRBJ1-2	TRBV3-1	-	TGTGCCAGCAGCCAAGGATCGGGGGGAGGCTATGGCTACACCTTC	CASSQGSGGGYGYTF
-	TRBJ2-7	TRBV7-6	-	TGTGCCAGCAGCTTTGAGGGAAACTACGAGCAGTACTTC	CASSFEGNYEQYF
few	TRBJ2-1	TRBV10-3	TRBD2	TGTGCCATCAGGACTAGCGGGGGGGCCAATGAGCAGTTCTTC	CAIRTSGGANEQFF
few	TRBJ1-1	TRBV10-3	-	TGTGCCATCAGTGGGCACAGGGTTGAAGCTTTCTTT	CAISGHRVEAFF
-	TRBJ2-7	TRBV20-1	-	TGCAGTGCTAGAACGGGGGCCCTCTCCTACGAGCAGTACTTC	CSARTGALSYEQYF
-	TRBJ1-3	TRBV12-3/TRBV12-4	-	TGTGCCAGCAGTTTGTCAGGTGCCTCTGGAAACACCATATATTTT	CASSLSGASGNTIYF
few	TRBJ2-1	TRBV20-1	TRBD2	TGCAGTGCGAGACTAGCGGGGGGGATCCCGTTCTTC	CSARLAGGIPFF